This T cell receptor (beta chain) was captured in a study of post-analysis software for immune sequencing data. Looking at the study overall: Secondary progressive, relapsing-remitting and progressive-relapsing multiple sclerosis were among the included disease courses. Findings and caveats of the study: Included in a set of roughly five TRBV segments more frequent in patients than controls were TRBV5-6, TRBV5-1 and TRBV20-1. Controls significantly exceeded multiple sclerosis patients in normalized Chao1 diversity.

Germline values: CDR1 SEHNR, CDR2 FQNEAQ (reference sequence). The CDR3 has 14 amino acids. With 7 bases removed from V and 3 bases from J, the gap between germline ends came to 15 bases. Carried by the TCR beta cDNA libraries were unique molecular identifiers. MiXCR, run by TCRdb on the PCR reads, gives a single entry per CDR3 protein. The sample consists of approximately 570,000 distinct CDR3 sequences, 40% to 50% of them appearing once. As concerns this clonotype: The antigen remains unidentified.

The rearrangement links TRBV7-9 to TRBJ2-5, with D possibly being TRBD1 or TRBD2 (5 bases each). The TCR was taken from a girl aged 10-17 years with multiple sclerosis. Sequenced input: blood. The CDR3, as DNA: TGTGCCAGCATCCTAGCCGGGACGGAAGAGACCCAGTACTTC. It codes for CASILAGTEETQYF.